The present T cell receptor beta chain was sequenced within a study of a mutant IDH1 vaccine in newly diagnosed glioma. Whole-study context: Vaccination began 4-6 weeks post radiotherapy alone, or with temozolomide cycles. Previous care, which was radiotherapy, temozolomide, or both, most often involved both. Sex among treated patients split 62.5% male, roughly 38% female; mean age was roughly 42 years. Study-wide points: It was 85% to 95% of patients that developed vaccine-induced immune responses.

Of note for this clone: The antigen is not known.

CDR1 and CDR2 (germline): LGHNA, YSLEER. There are 16 residues in the CDR3. Time point noted: week 47, end of study. Each dose delivered 300 ug of mutant IDH1 20-mer peptide subcutaneously with imiquimod. Using immunoSEQ multiplex PCR, the repertoire was profiled, and TCRdb retains in-frame clones only, with some absent. The repertoire holds some 87,000 clones, about 81% seen once, with 4% to 5.5% in the top ten. The material sequenced was PBMCs, taken from a glioma patient whose treatment included an IDH1 peptide vaccine. V is TRBV4-3 and J is TRBJ2-5; 9 bases agree with TRBD2. The J call may be incorrect, as the DNA end agrees better with TRBJ2-7. This sequence originates from a man aged 35 to 55 with glioma. CDR3 in DNA: TGCGCCAGCAGCCAAGGATCCACTAGCGGGTTCTACGAGCAGTACTTC. Translated, it gives CASSQGSTSGFYEQYF.